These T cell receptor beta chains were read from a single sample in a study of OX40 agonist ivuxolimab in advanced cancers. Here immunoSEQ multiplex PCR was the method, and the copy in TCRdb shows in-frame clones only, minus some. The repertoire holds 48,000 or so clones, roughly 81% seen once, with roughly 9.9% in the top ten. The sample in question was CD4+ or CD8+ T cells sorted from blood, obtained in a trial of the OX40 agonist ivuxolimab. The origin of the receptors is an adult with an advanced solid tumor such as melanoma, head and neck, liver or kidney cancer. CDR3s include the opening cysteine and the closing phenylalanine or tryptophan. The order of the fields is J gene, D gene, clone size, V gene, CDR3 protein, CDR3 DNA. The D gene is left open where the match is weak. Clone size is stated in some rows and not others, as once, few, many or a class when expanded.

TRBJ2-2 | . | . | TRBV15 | CATSTLSITERGTGELFF | TGTGCCACCAGCACCCTCTCTATAACGGAACGGGGCACCGGGGAGCTGTTTTTT
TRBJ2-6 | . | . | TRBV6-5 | CASSLRFLPGANVLTF | TGTGCCAGCAGTTTGAGGTTCTTACCTGGGGCCAACGTCCTGACTTTC
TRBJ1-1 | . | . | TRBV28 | CASSPLAGFNTEAFF | TGTGCCAGCAGCCCCTTGGCAGGGTTTAACACTGAAGCTTTCTTT
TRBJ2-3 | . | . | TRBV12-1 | CASSSGLAPSTDTQYF | TGTGCCAGCAGCTCGGGACTAGCGCCTAGCACAGATACGCAGTATTTT
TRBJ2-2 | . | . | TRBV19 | CASSIAGATGELFF | TGTGCCAGTAGTATAGCGGGGGCTACCGGGGAGCTGTTTTTT
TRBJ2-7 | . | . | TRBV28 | CASSLQSSYEQYF | TGTGCCAGCAGTTTACAGAGCTCCTACGAGCAGTACTTC
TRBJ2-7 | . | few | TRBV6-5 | CASSYSRTETYEQYF | TGTGCCAGCAGTTACTCGAGGACGGAGACCTACGAGCAGTACTTC
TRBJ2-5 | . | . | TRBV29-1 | CSVKGGGETQYF | TGCAGCGTGAAGGGGGGCGGGGAGACCCAGTACTTC
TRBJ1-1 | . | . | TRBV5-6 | CASSRPPLAFF | TGTGCCAGCAGCAGACCGCCCTTGGCTTTCTTT
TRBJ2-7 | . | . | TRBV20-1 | CSAWEGEQYF | TGCAGTGCTTGGGAAGGCGAGCAGTACTTC
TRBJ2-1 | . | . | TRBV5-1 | CASSWLDPSDPNNEQFF | TGCGCCAGCAGCTGGTTAGACCCTAGCGACCCCAACAATGAGCAGTTCTTC
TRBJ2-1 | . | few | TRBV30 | CAWSMEGEQFF | TGTGCCTGGAGTATGGAGGGAGAGCAGTTCTTC
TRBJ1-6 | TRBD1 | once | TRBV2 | CASSLGQGIHTLHF | TGTGCCAGCAGTTTAGGACAGGGGATTCACACCCTCCACTTT
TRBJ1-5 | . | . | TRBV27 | CASSPKWGQPQHF | TGTGCCAGCAGTCCAAAGTGGGGTCAGCCCCAGCATTTT
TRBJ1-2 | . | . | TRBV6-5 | CASRQGHNYGYTF | TGTGCCAGCAGACAGGGCCATAACTATGGCTACACCTTC
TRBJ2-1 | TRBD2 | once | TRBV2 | CASSEALRTSGINEQFF | TGTGCCAGCAGTGAAGCGCTTCGGACTAGCGGGATCAATGAGCAGTTCTTC
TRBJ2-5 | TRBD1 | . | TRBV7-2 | CASSLRTGGETQYF | TGTGCCAGCAGCCTACGGACAGGGGGGGAGACCCAGTACTTC
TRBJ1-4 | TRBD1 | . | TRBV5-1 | CASSPSRTGGEKLFF | TGCGCCAGCAGCCCCTCCCGGACAGGGGGTGAAAAACTGTTTTTT
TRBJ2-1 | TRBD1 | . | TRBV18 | CASSAGTGAYNEQFF | TGTGCCAGCTCAGCGGGGACAGGGGCCTACAATGAGCAGTTCTTC
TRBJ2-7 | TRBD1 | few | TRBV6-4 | CASSDPDRGPYEQYF | TGTGCCAGCAGTGACCCGGACAGGGGGCCGTACGAGCAGTACTTC
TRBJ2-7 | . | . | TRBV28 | CASSLILSSYEQYF | TGTGCCAGCAGTTTAATCTTGAGCTCCTACGAGCAGTACTTC
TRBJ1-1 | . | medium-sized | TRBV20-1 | CSRAGTEAFF | TGCAGTAGAGCGGGAACTGAAGCTTTCTTT
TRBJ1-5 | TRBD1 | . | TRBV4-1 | CASSSLQGNQPQHF | TGCGCCAGCAGCTCCCTACAGGGGAATCAGCCCCAGCATTTT
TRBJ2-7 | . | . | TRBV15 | CATSRGRSTPNSPYF | TGTGCCACCAGCAGAGGTAGGAGTACGCCAAACTCCCCTTACTTC
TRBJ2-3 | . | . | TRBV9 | CASSVAGDLTDTQYF | TGTGCCAGCAGCGTAGCTGGGGACCTCACAGATACGCAGTATTTT
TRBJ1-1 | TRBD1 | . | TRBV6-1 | CASSEGGTVYTEAFF | TGTGCCAGCAGTGAAGGTGGGACAGTTTACACTGAAGCTTTCTTT
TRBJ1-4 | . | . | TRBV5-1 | CASSLNGASEKLFF | TGCGCCAGCAGCTTGAACGGGGCTAGTGAAAAACTGTTTTTT
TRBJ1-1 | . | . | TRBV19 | CASSMAANTEAFF | TGTGCCAGTAGTATGGCGGCGAACACTGAAGCTTTCTTT
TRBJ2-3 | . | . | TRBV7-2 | CASSSGGSDTQYF | TGTGCCAGCAGCTCAGGAGGTTCAGATACGCAGTATTTT
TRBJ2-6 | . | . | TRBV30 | CAWSVRGSGANVLTF | TGTGCCTGGAGTGTCCGGGGCAGTGGGGCCAACGTCCTGACTTTC
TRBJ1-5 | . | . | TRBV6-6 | CASSFRASSQPQHF | TGTGCCAGCAGTTTCAGGGCTTCGAGTCAGCCCCAGCATTTT
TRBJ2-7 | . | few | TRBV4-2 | CASSQANEQYF | TGTGCCAGCAGCCAAGCAAACGAGCAGTACTTC
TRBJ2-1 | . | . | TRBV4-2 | CASSQDSGEQFF | TGTGCCAGCAGCCAAGATTCCGGTGAGCAGTTCTTC
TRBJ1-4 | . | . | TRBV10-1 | CASSESAVNEKLFF | TGCGCCAGCAGTGAGTCGGCAGTTAATGAAAAACTGTTTTTT
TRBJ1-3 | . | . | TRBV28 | CASRFAVARLRRNTIYF | TGTGCCAGCAGATTTGCGGTGGCGAGACTCCGAAGAAACACCATATATTTT
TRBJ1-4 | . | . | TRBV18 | CASGESGEKLFF | TGTGCCAGCGGAGAGTCAGGTGAAAAACTGTTTTTT
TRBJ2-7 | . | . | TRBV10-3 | CATQDDSYEQYF | TGTGCCACCCAGGACGACAGCTACGAGCAGTACTTC
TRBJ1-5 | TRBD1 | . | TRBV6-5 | CASRERQGFQPQHF | TGTGCCAGCAGGGAACGACAGGGGTTCCAGCCCCAGCATTTT
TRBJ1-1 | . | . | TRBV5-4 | CASSFDSTEAFF | TGTGCCAGCAGCTTCGACAGTACTGAAGCTTTCTTT
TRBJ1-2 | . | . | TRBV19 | CASSIQGSSGYTF | TGTGCCAGTAGTATACAAGGTAGCTCTGGCTACACCTTC
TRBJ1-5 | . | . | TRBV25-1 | CASSPTEAPNQPQHF | TGTGCCAGCAGCCCTACAGAGGCACCCAATCAGCCCCAGCATTTT
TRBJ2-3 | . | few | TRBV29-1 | CSVEGGNSRAAQYF | TGCAGCGTTGAAGGGGGGAACAGTAGGGCCGCGCAGTATTTT
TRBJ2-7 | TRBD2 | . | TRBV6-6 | CASTDSGRASYEQYF | TGTGCCAGCACTGATAGCGGGAGGGCCTCCTACGAGCAGTACTTC
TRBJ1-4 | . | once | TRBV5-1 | CASSLGATNEKLFF | TGCGCCAGCAGCTTGGGGGCAACTAATGAAAAACTGTTTTTT
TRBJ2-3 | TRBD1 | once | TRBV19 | CASSNNRDSYLDTQYF | TGTGCCAGTAGTAATAACCGGGACAGCTATTTAGATACGCAGTATTTT
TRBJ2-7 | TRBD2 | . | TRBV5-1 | CASSLAGGESVNEQYF | TGCGCCAGCAGCTTGGCCGGGGGGGAGTCGGTGAACGAGCAGTACTTC
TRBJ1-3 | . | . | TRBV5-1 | CASSLGTIERNTIYF | TGCGCCAGCAGCTTGGGAACAATAGAAAGAAACACCATATATTTT
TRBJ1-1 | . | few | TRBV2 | CASRGDTTEAFF | TGTGCCAGCAGAGGGGACACCACTGAAGCTTTCTTT